These T cell receptor beta chains were read from a single sample in a study of blood T cell repertoires in COVID-19. The repertoire was sequenced with immunoSEQ multiplex PCR; TCRdb's copy has only in-frame clones and lacks some. This sample carries 60,000 to 80,000 clones, more than 70% of them seen once, and the ten largest clones take about 6.4%. The sequencing input was peripheral blood. Receptor source: a woman in her seventies with acute or convalescent COVID-19. CDR3s include the opening cysteine and the closing phenylalanine or tryptophan. The D gene is left open where the match is weak. Clone size is stated in some rows and not others, as once, few, many or a class when expanded.

D gene	V gene	clone size	CDR3 length	J gene	CDR3 protein	CDR3 DNA
TRBD1	TRBV18	.	15	TRBJ1-6	CASSPGQVTYSPLHF	TGTGCCAGCTCACCAGGACAGGTTACCTATTCACCCCTCCACTTT
TRBD1	TRBV29-1	.	14	TRBJ1-3	CSVNRGGSGNTIYF	TGCAGCGTCAACAGGGGGGGCTCTGGAAACACCATATATTTT
TRBD1	TRBV11-2	once	16	TRBJ1-2	CASSPTGQGYQYGYTF	TGTGCCAGCAGCCCAACTGGACAGGGGTATCAGTATGGCTACACCTTC
.	TRBV28	.	20	TRBJ2-4	CASDRKGGEPEILAKNIQYF	TGTGCCAGCGATCGGAAAGGCGGGGAGCCCGAGATTCTAGCCAAAAACATTCAGTACTTC
.	TRBV30	.	11	TRBJ1-2	CAWSVGEGRTF	TGTGCCTGGAGTGTCGGGGAGGGAAGAACCTTC
.	TRBV2	.	13	TRBJ1-2	CASSAMGGDGYTF	TGTGCCAGCAGTGCCATGGGGGGGGATGGCTACACCTTC
TRBD1	TRBV2	.	16	TRBJ1-1	CASSPGTGGFVAEAFF	TGTGCCAGCAGTCCCGGGACAGGTGGTTTTGTGGCTGAAGCTTTCTTT
TRBD1	TRBV4-1	.	15	TRBJ1-1	CASSQTTGANTEAFF	TGCGCCAGCAGCCAAACAACAGGGGCGAACACTGAAGCTTTCTTT
.	TRBV11-2	.	16	TRBJ2-4	CASSFRQGLVKNIQYF	TGTGCCAGCAGCTTTCGACAGGGACTAGTCAAAAACATTCAGTACTTC
.	TRBV6-6	once	12	TRBJ1-4	CASTPGGEKLFF	TGTGCCAGCACCCCCGGGGGAGAAAAACTGTTTTTT
TRBD1	TRBV3-1/TRBV3-2	few	14	TRBJ1-5	CASSQEGGGQPQHF	TGTGCCAGCAGCCAAGAAGGGGGCGGACAGCCCCAGCATTTT
.	TRBV19	.	15	TRBJ1-6	CASSIGGHRYSPLHF	TGTGCCAGTAGTATTGGGGGACACCGATATTCACCCCTCCACTTT
TRBD2	TRBV28	.	18	TRBJ2-1	CASSLFSRTSASYNEQFF	TGTGCCAGCAGTTTATTCTCACGGACTAGCGCCTCCTACAATGAGCAGTTCTTC
TRBD1	TRBV6-4	.	13	TRBJ1-5	CASSPDRTEPQHF	TGTGCCAGCAGCCCGGACAGGACGGAGCCCCAGCATTTT
.	TRBV5-1	.	13	TRBJ1-1	CASSLLEGTEAFF	TGCGCCAGCAGCTTGTTGGAGGGGACTGAAGCTTTCTTT
.	TRBV7-2	.	17	TRBJ2-2	CASSEYSGSLNTGELFF	TGTGCCAGCAGCGAATACTCGGGGTCCTTAAACACCGGGGAGCTGTTTTTT
TRBD2	TRBV3-1/TRBV3-2	.	19	TRBJ2-4	CASSQDMGASGSAKNIQYF	TGTGCCAGCAGCCAAGATATGGGGGCTAGCGGGAGCGCCAAAAACATTCAGTACTTC
.	TRBV9	.	16	TRBJ1-3	CASSVDDHRIGNTIYF	TGTGCCAGCAGCGTAGACGACCACAGAATCGGAAACACCATATATTTT
.	TRBV20-1	.	11	TRBJ2-7	CSAEATYEQYF	TGCAGTGCTGAAGCCACCTACGAGCAGTACTTC
TRBD1	TRBV6-5	.	13	TRBJ1-2	CASSNTGGYGYTF	TGTGCCAGCAGTAACACAGGGGGCTATGGCTACACCTTC
.	TRBV7-8	.	14	TRBJ1-4	CASSSHSTNEKLFF	TGTGCCAGCAGCTCCCACTCAACTAATGAAAAACTGTTTTTT
.	TRBV30	once	12	TRBJ2-7	CAADRPSYEQYF	TGTGCCGCCGACAGGCCCTCCTACGAGCAGTACTTC
.	TRBV28	.	16	TRBJ1-4	CASSLNGKGEDEKLFF	TGTGCCAGCAGTTTAAATGGTAAAGGGGAGGATGAAAAACTGTTTTTT
.	TRBV28	.	14	TRBJ1-1	CASTPARWNTEAFF	TGTGCCAGCACCCCGGCTAGGTGGAACACTGAAGCTTTCTTT
TRBD1	TRBV7-3	.	14	TRBJ1-2	CASSPGQGNYGYTF	TGTGCCAGCAGCCCGGGACAGGGGAACTATGGCTACACCTTC
.	TRBV9	.	14	TRBJ1-1	CASSSGTLNTEAFF	TGTGCCAGCAGCTCCGGGACATTGAACACTGAAGCTTTCTTT
TRBD1	TRBV7-9	.	17	TRBJ2-2	CASSLGAGQGNTGELFF	TGTGCCAGCAGCTTAGGAGCGGGACAGGGGAACACCGGGGAGCTGTTTTTT
.	TRBV4-1	.	13	TRBJ2-7	CASSKDNSYEQYF	TGCGCCAGCAGTAAAGACAACTCCTACGAGCAGTACTTC
.	TRBV7-2	.	16	TRBJ1-1	CASSFPSHGSNTEAFF	TGTGCCAGCAGCTTCCCCTCGCATGGCAGTAACACTGAAGCTTTCTTT
TRBD1	TRBV28	.	15	TRBJ1-1	CASSQLTGYDTEAFF	TGTGCCAGCAGTCAGCTGACAGGGTATGACACTGAAGCTTTCTTT
.	TRBV5-1	once	16	TRBJ1-4	CASSPGSKGGNEKLFF	TGCGCCAGCAGCCCCGGTTCTAAGGGCGGGAATGAAAAACTGTTTTTT